This T cell receptor (beta chain) was recovered during a study of T cell changes during pregnancy in multiple sclerosis. Losses at the gene ends were 4 bases for V and 2 bases for J; bases not matched to a gene: 10. Germline V gene lookup returns CDR1 SGHNT and CDR2 YYREEE (reference sequence). The CDR3 loop spans 16 amino acids. The assay was immunoSEQ multiplex PCR, and TCRdb's table has in-frame clones only and misses some. The sample has under 40,000 clones; just under 95% are singletons. This chain connects TRBV5-4 to TRBJ2-3, with TRBD1 matching over 7 bases. Sequences were derived from CD8+ T cells from peripheral blood mononuclear cells, sampled in the third trimester of pregnancy. This TCR was sampled from a female donor with multiple sclerosis, enrolled in a pregnancy study. The CDR3 DNA reads as TGTGCCAGCAGCAAAGCAGGGGGTTTTTTCACAGATACGCAGTATTTT. This encodes CASSKAGGFFTDTQYF.